Presented here are 2 T cell receptor beta chains from one specimen sequenced in a study of blood T cell repertoires in COVID-19 (dated by TCRdb to between 2020 and 2021). Library construction relied on the immunoSEQ multiplex PCR assay. Not all clones reach the TCRdb copy of this immuneACCESS table, which keeps in-frame sequences only. Checked studies attribute under half of the gap to unresolved V genes and leave the rest unexplained. The sample records over 300,000 clones, approximately 90% of which are singletons. The ten largest clones represent 5.5% to 7% of the sample. The material sequenced was PBMCs or T cells enriched from blood (not recorded which). The receptors were sampled from a woman in her twenties or thirties who had recovered from COVID-19.

This rearrangement joins TRBV5-6 to TRBJ1-5; D may be TRBD1 (5 bases). CDR1 is SGHDT, CDR2 YYEEEE, per germline. Trimming pared 4 bases from V and 8 bases from J, leaving 19 bases between. The CDR3 length is 15 residues. In nucleotides, the CDR3 is TGTGCCAGCAGCACCCGGGAGGGGCCCATGGAGCCCCAGCATTTT. Encoded protein: CASSTREGPMEPQHF.

This sequence joins TRBV3-1 (or the pseudogene TRBV3-2) and TRBJ1-1; tentative D call: TRBD1 (5 bases). The germline V and J ends were trimmed by 4 bases and 4 bases, with 19 bases remaining between them. CDR3 length equals 16 residues. Per the germline V gene, CDR1 is LGHDT and CDR2 is YNNKEL (reference sequence). The CDR3 sequence is CASSPSLGARGTEAFF. CDR3 in DNA: TGTGCCAGCAGCCCGTCCCTAGGGGCAAGGGGCACTGAAGCTTTCTTT.